The clone carrying this T cell receptor (beta chain) occurred many times. Its antigen remains unidentified. The data were taken from a study of T cells in Graves' hyperthyroidism and ophthalmopathy. Amplification targeted TCR beta CDR3 regions from RNA transcripts. First-round RT-PCR targeting the TCR CDR3 was performed with the HTBI primer set. TCRdb ran MiXCR on the multiplex PCR reads and lists one entry per CDR3 protein. The sample shows 540,000 or so distinct CDR3 sequences, 46% of them seen only once. Exclusions: uncontrolled infection, other autoimmune disease, pregnancy, lactation. Findings and limits, study-wide: Within blood appeared most thyroid clonotypes that had expanded above 0.001. Ophthalmopathy cases were set apart from stable hyperthyroidism by a 13 V-J model.

The CDR3 consists of 11 residues. The germline CDR1 and CDR2 sequences are DFQATT and SNEGSKA (reference sequence). V shed 6 bases and J shed 4 bases, with 7 bases lying between them. The receptor comes from an adult woman with Graves' disease, either hyperthyroidism or ophthalmopathy (not recorded which). Sequenced sample: peripheral blood or thyroid tissue (not recorded which). The chain couples TRBV20-1 to TRBJ1-3, with a tentative D call TRBD1 (5 bases). The chain's CDR3 is CSAGAGNTIYF. CDR3 nucleotide sequence: TGCAGTGCCGGGGCAGGAAACACCATATATTTT.